Listed below are T cell receptor beta chains from one sample, sequenced in a study of read filtering for tumor transcriptome and immune sequencing. TCRdb called the reads again in MiXCR, with one record for every CDR3 protein. The sample consists of over 40,000 distinct CDR3 sequences, 10% to 15% of them appearing once. The sample comprised a population of CD138-negative cells sorted from bone marrow. The source is a donor aged 40 or over with multiple myeloma. The CDR3 runs from the conserved cysteine through the conserved F or W. A D gene is named only where the DNA matches it firmly. Where a row states a size, it is once, few, many or the class of an expanded clone; other rows omit it.

d_call,j_call,clone_size,v_call,cdr3_nt,cdr3_aa
.,TRBJ2-7,many,TRBV6-2/TRBV6-3,TGTGCCAGCAGACCCGGACACGTCCCCCAATGGGAGCAGTACTTC,CASRPGHVPQWEQYF
.,TRBJ1-4,many,TRBV28,TGTGCCAGCAGGACCACGTTGCTGGGTGAAAAACTGTTTTTT,CASRTTLLGEKLFF
.,TRBJ2-3,many,TRBV12-3/TRBV12-4,TGTGCCAGCAGTTTTATGATGAGCACAGATACGCAGTATTTT,CASSFMMSTDTQYF
TRBD2,TRBJ2-1,hyperexpanded,TRBV29-1,TGCAGCGTCAAGCGGGAGGGCCTCAATGAGCAGTTCTTC,CSVKREGLNEQFF
TRBD2,TRBJ2-5,few,TRBV15,TGTGCCACCAGCAGAGTTGGTCAAGGACTAGCGGGAGAAGAGACCCAGTACTTC,CATSRVGQGLAGEETQYF
.,TRBJ2-1,many,TRBV28,TGTGCCAGCAGTCTCCGGGGTCTGGGAGGCAATGAGCAGTTCTTC,CASSLRGLGGNEQFF
.,TRBJ1-5,many,TRBV28,TGTGCCAGCAGTCCTCCGGAGGGGAGCAGTAATCAGCCCCAGCATTTT,CASSPPEGSSNQPQHF
.,TRBJ2-5,many,TRBV11-2,TGTGCCAGCAGCTTTGGGGGGCGCGTAGAGACCCAGTACTTC,CASSFGGRVETQYF
.,TRBJ2-2,many,TRBV6-1,TGTGCCAACCAGGGGTTCGCCGGGGAGCTGTTTTTT,CANQGFAGELFF
.,TRBJ2-3,many,TRBV5-1,TGCGCCTCACTTGGCACCAGCACAGATACGCAGTATTTT,CASLGTSTDTQYF
TRBD2,TRBJ2-2,many,TRBV6-6,TGTGCCAGCAGACATCCTAGCGGGAGCGACACCGGGGAGCTGTTTTTT,CASRHPSGSDTGELFF
TRBD1,TRBJ2-5,.,TRBV5-4,TGTGCCAGCAGTATGGGGACAGGTGGTTGTGAGACCCAGTACTTC,CASSMGTGGCETQYF
TRBD2,TRBJ2-3,many,TRBV9,TGTGCCAGCAGCGTAGGCCATGCGGGAGCGGATACGCAGTATTTT,CASSVGHAGADTQYF
.,TRBJ2-2,many,TRBV25-1,TGTGCCAGCAGTGATTTCACCCGCAGCACCGGGGAGCTGTTTTTT,CASSDFTRSTGELFF
.,TRBJ2-3,many,TRBV9,TGTGCCAGCAGCGTAGCGGCCGGAGCGAGTAGCACAGATACGCAGTATTTT,CASSVAAGASSTDTQYF
.,TRBJ2-2,many,TRBV29-1,TGCAGCGTCAGGACAACCGGGGAGCTGTTTTTT,CSVRTTGELFF
TRBD2,TRBJ2-3,many,TRBV10-3,TGTGCCATCAGTCGCGGAGCGGGAAAAACAGATACGCAGTATTTT,CAISRGAGKTDTQYF
.,TRBJ2-1,medium-sized,TRBV5-1,TGCGCCAGCAGCGTAGAGTCGTCCTACAATGAGCAGTTCTTC,CASSVESSYNEQFF
.,TRBJ1-1,many,TRBV20-1,TGCCGCCGTTCTTCGAACACTGAAGCTTTCTTT,CRRSSNTEAFF
TRBD2,TRBJ2-1,many,TRBV28,TGTGCCAGCAACAAGCGGGAGGTCAATGAGCAGTTCTTC,CASNKREVNEQFF
.,TRBJ2-3,.,TRBV18,TGTGCCAGCTCACAGTCAGATATGCAGTACTTT,CASSQSDMQYF
.,TRBJ1-2,many,TRBV2,TGTGCCAGCAGTCGTGAGGGCGCTAACTATGGCTACACCTTC,CASSREGANYGYTF
.,TRBJ2-5,many,TRBV2,TGTGCCAGCATTCTTGTGGTGGAGGAGACCCAGTACTTC,CASILVVEETQYF
.,TRBJ2-1,.,TRBV5-6,TGTGCCGGCAGCTTCGGGACGCTAAACAATGAGCAGTTCTTC,CAGSFGTLNNEQFF
TRBD2,TRBJ2-1,.,TRBV7-3,TGTGCCAGCAGCCTGCGGGGGTCTACCACCTACAATGGGCAGTTCTTC,CASSLRGSTTYNGQFF
.,TRBJ1-3,.,TRBV7-9,TGTGCCAGCAGCTTCCCGGGAAAGGGATCTGGAAACACCATATATTTT,CASSFPGKGSGNTIYF
.,TRBJ2-1,medium-sized,TRBV11-1,TGTGCCAGCAGCGCCCAAGGAAGCCGAGGGGGGCGTAAGCACAATGAGCAGTTCTTC,CASSAQGSRGGRKHNEQFF
TRBD1,TRBJ1-2,many,TRBV7-9,TGTGCCAGCAGCTACAACCCCGGGACAGGGGGTAACTATGGCTACACCTTC,CASSYNPGTGGNYGYTF
.,TRBJ2-1,many,TRBV21-1,TGTGCCAGCAGCAAGTCAGTCTCTGGCAATGAGCAGTTCTTC,CASSKSVSGNEQFF
.,TRBJ2-1,many,TRBV2,TGTGCCAGCAGTGAAGGTTGGGCCCAAAGTCAGCAGTTCTTC,CASSEGWAQSQQFF
TRBD2,TRBJ2-3,many,TRBV7-9,TGTGCCAGCAGCTTAGCGGCCGGGACTAGCGGGACGGCCCAGTATTTT,CASSLAAGTSGTAQYF
.,TRBJ2-1,many,TRBV6-6,TGTGCCAGCACCCCCAGGAGAGCGGATGAGCAGTTCTTC,CASTPRRADEQFF
.,TRBJ1-1,many,TRBV7-9,TGTGCCAGCAGCTTAAGGCCCAACACTGAAGCTTTCTTT,CASSLRPNTEAFF
TRBD2,TRBJ2-2,many,TRBV7-8,TGTGCCAGCATGCGGCTGGCGGGAGTCCCCACCGGGGAGCTGTTTTTT,CASMRLAGVPTGELFF
TRBD1,TRBJ1-6,.,TRBV20-1,TGCAGGGCTAGGGACAGCTCCTCTAATTCACCCCTCCACTTT,CRARDSSSNSPLHF
TRBD1,TRBJ2-1,many,TRBV28,TGTGCCAGCAGTCCGTTCCGGGACAGGGGATCGGTTGAGCAGTTCTTC,CASSPFRDRGSVEQFF
TRBD1,TRBJ2-3,many,TRBV20-1,TGCAGTGCTAGAAATCTAACTGACAGGGTCACAGATACGCAGTATTTT,CSARNLTDRVTDTQYF
.,TRBJ1-1,many,TRBV5-1,TGTGCCAGCAGCTTAGGTGGGAACACTGAAGCTTTCTTT,CASSLGGNTEAFF
TRBD2,TRBJ2-1,many,TRBV5-1,TGCGCCAGCAGTTTATCCCCTATATCGGGAGGCAATGAGCAGTTCTTC,CASSLSPISGGNEQFF
TRBD2,TRBJ2-2,many,TRBV27,TGTGCCAGCAGTTTACTAGCGGACGACACCGGGGAGCTGTTTTTT,CASSLLADDTGELFF
.,TRBJ2-2,many,TRBV28,TGTGCCAGCAGTTCCCCGGGGGACACGAACACCGGGGAGCTGTTTTTT,CASSSPGDTNTGELFF
.,TRBJ2-3,.,TRBV20-1,TGCAGTGCTAGAGTTGGCATTCCCACAGATACGCAGTATTTT,CSARVGIPTDTQYF
.,TRBJ2-1,many,TRBV7-8,TGTGCCAGCAGCTTAGTCGAGGGACCGGGTGAGCAGTTCTTC,CASSLVEGPGEQFF